This T cell receptor beta chain was obtained from a study of CXCR3-negative and CXCR3-positive naive CD8 T cells. Carrying UMI labels, the TRB cDNA libraries were prepared through 5' RACE. TCRdb processed the 5' RACE reads again and assigns one entry to each CDR3 protein, with no DNA. The sample's table shows roughly 71,000 distinct CDR3 sequences. Study-wide findings and caveats: TRBV-TRBJ usage matched between naive CXCR3-negative and CXCR3-positive cells but not between memory cells.

The V gene's germline CDR1 is MNHEY and CDR2 SVGAGI. The CDR3 length is 14 residues. Each CD8+ T cell subset was sorted in triplicate, 300,000 cells each. With respect to this clonotype: As yet, its antigen is unknown.

The sequence was obtained from a human donor in good health. Some clones in this sample may be carry-over from other donors' samples. V and J are TRBV6-5 and TRBJ1-1. Sequencing was performed on naive CXCR3- CD8+ T cells from blood. Indicated subset: CD45RO-CCR7+CD27+CD95- naive CD8+ T cells lacking CXCR3 (TNR3-). This CDR3 reads CASSYSGSVTEAFF.